These 10 T cell receptor beta chains share one sample of origin, sequenced in a study of T cell responses to AZD1222 COVID-19 vaccine. Assay: immunoSEQ multiplex PCR; the TCRdb copy retains only in-frame clones and omits some. The repertoire has 150,000 or so clones, approximately 93% of them found once; the top ten carry 0.9%. The material was peripheral blood, obtained on day 0 of AZD1222 vaccination. The source is an adult in good health.

This clone was recorded once. The rearrangement links TRBV4-1 to TRBJ1-6; 7 positions match TRBD1. This CDR3 has 13 residues. CDR1 and CDR2 from the germline V gene are MGHRA and YSYEKL. Trimming at V came to 6 bases and at J to 9 bases, leaving 5 bases not matched to a gene. The DNA of the CDR3 is TGCGCCAGCAGGGGGACAGAAGTTTCACCCCTCCACTTT. Translating it yields CASRGTEVSPLHF.

The V call is TRBV19, the J call TRBJ1-5, with no clear D. The V gene's germline CDR1 is LNHDA and CDR2 SQIVND (reference sequence). The CDR3 contains 17 residues. V was pared by 3 bases and J by 0 bases, with 15 bases between. CDR3 bases: TGTGCCAGTAGTATGTTTTTCGTGGGCACTAGCAATCAGCCCCAGCATTTT. Amino acids: CASSMFFVGTSNQPQHF.

The rearrangement joins TRBV19 to TRBJ1-2; no reliable D call. CDR1 and CDR2 (germline): LNHDA, SQIVND (reference sequence). Trimming stripped 5 bases from V and 4 bases from J, with 11 bases between. The CDR3 runs to 13 residues. The CDR3 region has the DNA TGTGCCAGTAGTGCCTACGGGCTCTATGGCTACACCTTC. It encodes CASSAYGLYGYTF.

This chain links TRBV11-2 with TRBJ2-1; 14 nucleotides align to TRBD2. Germline trimming cut 0 bases from V and 4 bases from J; bases unmatched to any gene: 8. CDR1 SGHAT and CDR2 FQNNGV come from the germline V gene. This CDR3 has 19 amino acids. The CDR3, as DNA: TGTGCCAGCAGCTTAGATTCGGGACTAGCGGGGGAGTTATACAATGAGCAGTTCTTC. The encoded protein is CASSLDSGLAGELYNEQFF.

The rearrangement uses TRBV11-2 and TRBJ2-3, with 10 bases lining up with TRBD1. In germline, CDR1 is SGHAT, CDR2 FQNNGV. The CDR3 contains 17 residues. J gave up 1 base and V 5 bases, and 9 bases lay outside the gene matches. The chain's CDR3 is CASSRLSGTGGTDTQYF. In DNA form, the CDR3 reads TGTGCCAGCAGCCGGCTGAGCGGGACAGGGGGCACAGATACGCAGTATTTT.

The chain carries TRBV6-5 and TRBJ1-2, with D unresolved. V lost 7 bases to trimming and J lost 1 base, with 10 bases between them. The CDR3 length is 13 residues. Germline CDR1 and CDR2: MNHEY and SVGAGI. CDR3 in amino acids: CASTVGNNYGYTF. The CDR3 bases are TGTGCCAGCACCGTGGGCAATAACTATGGCTACACCTTC.

The V gene is TRBV2, the J gene TRBJ1-3, with a weak D call TRBD1 (5 bases). The germline V and J ends were trimmed by 6 bases and 4 bases, with 16 bases remaining between them. Germline CDR1 SNHLY, CDR2 FYNNEI. CDR3 length: 15 amino acids. As DNA, the CDR3 is TGTGCCAGCAGGATTCAGGGCTCGGGAGGAAACACCATATATTTT. Translation gives CASRIQGSGGNTIYF.

This sequence joins TRBV7-9 and TRBJ1-4; D unresolved. From germline, CDR1 is SEHNR and CDR2 FQNEAQ (reference sequence). Trimming removed 4 bases from V and 0 bases from J, with 9 bases in between. The CDR3 totals 15 residues. DNA of the CDR3: TGTGCCAGCAGCTCCTGGGATACAACTAATGAAAAACTGTTTTTT. Amino acid sequence: CASSSWDTTNEKLFF.

The CDR3 coding sequence is TGTGCCAGCAGCTTGGGGACAGGGGGGACCCAGTACTTC. Translation: CASSLGTGGTQYF. V and J are TRBV3-1 (or the pseudogene TRBV3-2) and TRBJ2-5; 11 nucleotides line up with TRBD1. This CDR3 has 13 amino acids. Trimming removed 5 bases from V and 7 bases from J; junction bases left unmatched: 3. Germline values: CDR1 LGHDT, CDR2 YNNKEL (reference sequence).

The chain is built from TRBV7-6 and TRBJ2-1; D is tentatively TRBD1 or TRBD2 (5 bases each). Deletions cut 4 bases from V and 2 bases from J, with 12 bases between. The CDR3 spans 15 residues. CDR1 is SGHVS, CDR2 FNYEAQ, per germline. CDR3 loop: CASSSQVGAYNEQFF. The CDR3 DNA sequence: TGTGCCAGCAGCTCGCAGGTGGGGGCCTACAATGAGCAGTTCTTC. Full variable domain (outside the CDR3, taken from reference TRBV7-6 and TRBJ2-1): GAGVSQSPRYKVTKRGQDVALRCDPISGHVSLYWYRQALGQGPEFLTYFNYEAQQDKSGLPNDRFSAERPEGSISTLTIQRTEQRDSAMYRCASSSQVGAYNEQFFGPGTRLTVL.